The 28 T cell receptor beta chains listed next were all sequenced from one sample in a study of cytomegalovirus exposure and HLA in healthy donors. PCR was performed using 60 Vbeta and 13 Jbeta primers. TCRdb's copy holds only in-frame clones and misses some; the assay was immunoSEQ multiplex PCR. The sample shows under 95,000 clones, less than 85% of them seen only once. The sequenced material came from PBMCs. These receptors were taken from a man aged 25-40 years in good health and CMV-seropositive.

The chain is built from TRBV29-1 and TRBJ1-5, with 7 bases fitting TRBD1. Germline lookup yields CDR1 SQVTM and CDR2 ANQGSEA. With 3 bases clipped from V and 1 base from J, the junction kept 9 bases outside the gene matches. The CDR3 has 16 amino acids. This CDR3 reads CSVDSGAGGSNQPQHF. The CDR3 nucleotides are TGCAGCGTTGACTCAGGAGCAGGGGGGAGCAATCAGCCCCAGCATTTT.

CDR3 DNA sequence: TGTGCCAGCAGCGTAGGGGTGGGGGGACAGGGGAATGAGCAGTTCTTC. Its translation: CASSVGVGGQGNEQFF. V and J are TRBV9 and TRBJ2-1, with TRBD1 matching over 10 bases. Germline-derived CDR1 and CDR2 are SGDLS and YYNGEE. The V and J ends lost 0 bases and 7 bases, in that order; junction bases with no gene match: 7. This CDR3 is 16 amino acids long.

The chain couples TRBV6-1 to TRBJ2-3; D unclear. CDR1 MNHNS and CDR2 SASEGT come from the germline V gene. This CDR3 comprises 11 residues. V lost 2 bases to trimming and J lost 12 bases, with 9 bases between them. The CDR3 DNA reads as TGTGCCAGCAGTGAAAGCCTCTTTCAGTATTTT. This translates into CASSESLFQYF.

The chain recombines TRBV2 with TRBJ2-7; D unresolved. Germline V gene lookup returns CDR1 SNHLY and CDR2 FYNNEI. The CDR3 is made up of 13 amino acids. Trimming stripped 10 bases from V and 5 bases from J, with 18 bases between. The CDR3 is CATTSSINHEQYF. CDR3 coding DNA: TGTGCCACTACGTCGTCAATAAACCACGAGCAGTACTTC.

This rearrangement joins TRBV2 to TRBJ2-7; TRBD1 is a possible D gene (6 bases). Germline values: CDR1 SNHLY, CDR2 FYNNEI. This CDR3 has 13 amino acids. Trimming took off 5 bases at V and 2 bases at J, with 10 bases between the two ends. The CDR3 protein is CASSLDSTYEQYV. In DNA form, the CDR3 reads TGTGCCAGCAGTCTGGACAGTACCTACGAGCAGTACGTC.

This clone was observed a few times. V is TRBV28 and J is TRBJ1-2, with a weak D call TRBD1 (5 bases). The CDR3 extends over 16 amino acids. In germline, CDR1 is MDHEN, CDR2 SYDVKM. V was trimmed by 1 base and J by 6 bases, leaving 18 bases between them. The CDR3 coding sequence is TGTGCCAGCAGTTTATACTTTAAGGGACTGGGTAATGGCTACACCTTC. This sequence encodes CASSLYFKGLGNGYTF.

The rearrangement joins TRBV7-2 to TRBJ2-3; D is perhaps TRBD1 (6 bases). The CDR3 runs 16 residues. V was cut by 6 bases and J by 2 bases, with 18 bases left in between. The germline V gene has CDR1 SGHTA and CDR2 FQGNSA. The CDR3 loop reads CASRSPGRGHTDTQYF. CDR3 DNA sequence: TGTGCCAGCAGGTCCCCGGGACGGGGACACACAGATACGCAGTATTTT. Supplemented by reference TRBV7-2 and TRBJ2-3, the full variable domain reads GAGVSQSPSNKVTEKGKDVELRCDPISGHTALYWYRQSLGQGLEFLIYFQGNSAPDKSGLPSDRFSAERTGGSVSTLTIQRTQQEDSAVYLCASRSPGRGHTDTQYFGPGTRLTVL.

The chain joins TRBV13 to TRBJ1-1; no firm D call. CDR1 and CDR2 (germline): PRHDT, FYEKMQ (reference sequence). The V end lost 4 bases, the J end lost 1 base, and 4 bases lay between the germline ends. CDR3 size: 12 residues. The CDR3 nucleotides read TGTGCCAGCAGCTACGGGAACACTGAAGCTTTCTTT. Protein product: CASSYGNTEAFF. Full variable domain (remainder filled in from reference TRBV13 and TRBJ1-1): AAGVIQSPRHLIKEKRETATLKCYPIPRHDTVYWYQQGPGQDPQFLISFYEKMQSDKGSIPDRFSAQQFSDYHSELNMSSLELGDSALYFCASSYGNTEAFFGQGTRLTVV.

V gene TRBV9 combines with J gene TRBJ2-5, with D possibly being TRBD1 (5 bases). The germline V gene encodes CDR1 SGDLS and CDR2 YYNGEE. This CDR3 is built from 14 residues. Trimming pared 4 bases from V and 2 bases from J, leaving 12 bases between. The CDR3 bases are TGTGCCAGCAGCCCGCCGACAGAGCAAGAGACCCAGTACTTC. Amino acids: CASSPPTEQETQYF. The full variable domain, with the rest looked up from reference TRBV9 and TRBJ2-5, is DSGVTQTPKHLITATGQRVTLRCSPRSGDLSVYWYQQSLDQGLQFLIQYYNGEERAKGNILERFSAQQFPDLHSELNLSSLELGDSALYFCASSPPTEQETQYFGPGTRLLVL.

This rearrangement joins TRBV27 to TRBJ1-4; D is uncertain. V was clipped by 6 bases and J by 4 bases, with 15 bases between them. Germline loops: CDR1 MNHEY, CDR2 SMNVEV (reference sequence). This CDR3 is built from 15 residues. The CDR3 sequence: CASRTLETLNEKLFF. The CDR3 DNA reads TGTGCCAGCAGAACGCTGGAGACCCTTAATGAAAAACTGTTTTTT.

The V call is TRBV2, the J call TRBJ2-1; 8 nucleotides agree with TRBD1. From germline, CDR1 is SNHLY and CDR2 FYNNEI. This CDR3 is 15 amino acids long. Unmatched junction bases numbered 4, after V lost 6 bases and J lost 0 bases. CDR3 in amino acids: CASSARGPSYNEQFF. The DNA of the CDR3 is TGTGCCAGCAGCGCCAGGGGGCCCTCCTACAATGAGCAGTTCTTC.

This clone was found a few times. The chain uses TRBV2 and TRBJ2-5; D call uncertain. Trimming stripped 5 bases from V and 5 bases from J, with 15 bases between. CDR1 SNHLY and CDR2 FYNNEI come from the germline V gene. This CDR3 has 14 amino acids. The CDR3 DNA reads as TGTGCCAGCAGTCCCCTATTCGGTTCGGAGACCCAGTACTTC. It encodes CASSPLFGSETQYF.

V and J are TRBV12-5 and TRBJ2-3, with D perhaps TRBD1 (5 bases). The V end lost 5 bases, the J end lost 3 bases, and 12 bases lay between the germline ends. The CDR3 is 14 residues long. Germline V gives CDR1 LGHNT, CDR2 FRNRAP. The CDR3 region has the DNA TGTGCTAGTGGTCCAGGGAAAGCGACAGATACGCAGTATTTT. Translated, it gives CASGPGKATDTQYF.

J is TRBJ2-3 and V is TRBV10-3, with D possibly matching TRBD1 (5 bases). The CDR3 is 15 amino acids. Trimming shortened V by 2 bases and J by 1 base, and 10 bases separated the two germline ends. Germline CDR1 is ENHRY and CDR2 is SYGVKD. CDR3 in amino acids: CAISEVGVRTDTQYF. In DNA, the CDR3 is TGTGCCATCAGTGAGGTAGGGGTCCGCACAGATACGCAGTATTTT.

This rearrangement joins TRBV4-1 to TRBJ2-5; possible D gene TRBD2, 6 bases. CDR1 and CDR2 (germline): MGHRA, YSYEKL. The CDR3 spans 15 residues. The V gene lost 4 bases and the J gene lost 5 bases, with 17 bases spanning the gap. The CDR3 DNA sequence: TGCGCCAGCAGCCTCCGGGGAGCGGGTGGGGAGACCCAGTACTTC. Its protein is CASSLRGAGGETQYF.

The gene calls are TRBV4-2 and TRBJ1-2, with D unresolved. Germline values: CDR1 LGHNA, CDR2 YNFKEQ. The ends were cut back, 3 bases at V and 7 bases at J, with 9 bases in the middle. The CDR3 runs to 12 residues. This CDR3 is CASSHTTGGYTF. The DNA for the CDR3 is TGTGCCAGCAGCCATACGACGGGTGGCTACACCTTC.

This chain joins TRBV11-2 and TRBJ2-3; TRBD2 is a possible D gene (7 bases). V was cut by 7 bases and J by 6 bases, with 26 bases left in between. CDR1 is SGHAT, CDR2 FQNNGV, per germline. The CDR3 totals 17 residues. The CDR3 DNA is TGTGCCAGCACCCCTAATCGGGGAGGGGGGAATTGGGATACGCAGTATTTT. Protein product: CASTPNRGGGNWDTQYF. The full variable domain, rest sourced from reference TRBV11-2 and TRBJ2-3, is EAGVAQSPRYKIIEKRQSVAFWCNPISGHATLYWYQQILGQGPKLLIQFQNNGVVDDSQLPKDRFSAERLKGVDSTLKIQPAKLEDSAVYLCASTPNRGGGNWDTQYFGPGTRLTVL.

This clone was found a few times. V is TRBV28 and J is TRBJ2-1; a possible D gene is TRBD2 (5 bases). The CDR3 covers 13 residues. The V end lost 3 bases, the J end lost 7 bases, and 10 bases lay between the germline ends. Germline loops: CDR1 MDHEN, CDR2 SYDVKM. As DNA, the CDR3 is TGTGCCAGCAGTTTGTCTCCGGGGAATGAGCAGTTCTTC. Protein sequence: CASSLSPGNEQFF.

The chain is built from TRBV7-9 and TRBJ2-7; possibly TRBD1 for D (5 bases). The V end lost 3 bases, the J end lost 0 bases, and 15 bases lay between the germline ends. This CDR3 spans 16 amino acids. Germline CDR1 and CDR2: SEHNR and FQNEAQ (reference sequence). The CDR3 protein is CASSLATGFPSYEQYF. The CDR3 coding sequence is TGTGCCAGCAGCTTGGCCACAGGCTTTCCCTCCTACGAGCAGTACTTC.

V usage is TRBV19 and J usage is TRBJ2-2; weak D call: TRBD1 (6 bases). Trimming removed 3 bases at V and 5 bases at J, with 16 bases between. This CDR3 comprises 16 residues. The germline V gene has CDR1 LNHDA and CDR2 SQIVND (reference sequence). CDR3 sequence reads: CASSIPTGRQTGELFF. The CDR3 nucleotides read TGTGCCAGTAGTATCCCGACAGGTAGGCAAACCGGGGAGCTGTTTTTT.

The gene calls are TRBV10-3 and TRBJ1-5, with no clear D. Deletions cut 0 bases from V and 4 bases from J, with 16 bases between. The CDR3 is made up of 17 amino acids. The germline V gene encodes CDR1 ENHRY and CDR2 SYGVKD. CDR3 coding DNA: TGTGCCATCAGTGAGTCGTCGGTCCGAGGAAGGAATCAGCCCCAGCATTTT. Translating gives CAISESSVRGRNQPQHF.

The table lists this clone with a few counts. The chain employs TRBV27 and TRBJ2-7, with 9 nucleotides matching TRBD1. Germline trimming cut 6 bases from V and 3 bases from J; bases unmatched to any gene: 12. The germline gives CDR1 MNHEY, CDR2 SMNVEV (reference sequence). This CDR3 has 16 residues. CDR3 nucleotides: TGTGCCAGCAGCTCCCCCTTGGACAGGGGAGGCTACGAGCAGTACTTC. This translates into CASSSPLDRGGYEQYF.

V and J are TRBV6-6 and TRBJ1-1; D is undetermined. V was clipped by 8 bases and J by 1 base, with 5 bases between them. Germline V gives CDR1 MNHNY, CDR2 SVGAGI (reference sequence). The CDR3 covers 11 residues. The CDR3 protein is CASGRNTEAFF. The CDR3 nucleotides read TGTGCCAGCGGGCGGAACACTGAAGCTTTCTTT.

The chain employs TRBV11-2 and TRBJ2-1; 10 positions agree with TRBD2. In germline, CDR1 is SGHAT, CDR2 FQNNGV. The CDR3 has 15 amino acids. V lost 2 bases to trimming and J lost 7 bases; unmatched junction nucleotides: 5. The CDR3 bases are TGTGCCAGCAGCTTATTGTCTAGCGGGAGTAATGAGCAGTTCTTC. This gives the protein CASSLLSSGSNEQFF.

The chain uses TRBV2 and TRBJ2-3, with D hard to call. The CDR3 totals 12 residues. V dropped 6 bases and J dropped 2 bases, with 6 bases sitting between them. CDR1 is SNHLY and CDR2 is FYNNEI in the germline V gene. As DNA, the CDR3 is TGTGCCAGCAGACTTTCCACAGATACGCAGTATTTT. It translates to CASRLSTDTQYF.

This clone has just a few counts. The V call is TRBV9, the J call TRBJ1-2, with 8 bases aligning to TRBD1. The CDR3 runs 15 residues. J gave up 4 bases and V 0 bases, and 5 bases lay outside the gene matches. Germline V CDR1 and CDR2: SGDLS, YYNGEE. In DNA, the CDR3 is TGTGCCAGCAGCGTAGCCGGGACAGGAGTCTATGGCTACACCTTC. Translating gives CASSVAGTGVYGYTF.

This clone appeared a few times. The DNA for the CDR3 is TGTGCCAGTCGACAGGGGAACTATGGCTACACCTTC. Its protein is CASRQGNYGYTF. The chain couples TRBV19 to TRBJ1-2, with 8 positions matching TRBD1. The CDR3 covers 12 residues. The J segment lost 2 bases and the V segment lost 8 bases, leaving 1 base of the junction unmatched. The germline gives CDR1 LNHDA, CDR2 SQIVND (reference sequence).

V usage is TRBV6-5 and J usage is TRBJ1-2; the D gene is possibly TRBD1 (6 bases). The CDR3 is made up of 13 amino acids. Germline V lookup: CDR1 MNHEY, CDR2 SVGAGI. Trimming removed 4 bases at V and 4 bases at J, with 10 bases between. CDR3 residues: CASSSQGTYGYTF. In nucleotides, the CDR3 is TGTGCCAGCAGTTCACAGGGTACCTATGGCTACACCTTC.